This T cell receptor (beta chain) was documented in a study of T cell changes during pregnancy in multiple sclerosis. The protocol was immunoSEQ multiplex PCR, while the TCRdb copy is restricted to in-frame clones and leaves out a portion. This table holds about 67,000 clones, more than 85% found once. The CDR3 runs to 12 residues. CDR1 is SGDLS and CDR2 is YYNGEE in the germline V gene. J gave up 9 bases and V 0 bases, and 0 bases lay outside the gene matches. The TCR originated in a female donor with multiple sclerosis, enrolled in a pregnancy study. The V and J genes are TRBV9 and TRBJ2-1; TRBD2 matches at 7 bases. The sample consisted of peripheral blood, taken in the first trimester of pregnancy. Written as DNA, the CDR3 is TGTGCCAGCAGCGTAGGGGAGGGTGAGCAGTTCTTC. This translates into CASSVGEGEQFF.